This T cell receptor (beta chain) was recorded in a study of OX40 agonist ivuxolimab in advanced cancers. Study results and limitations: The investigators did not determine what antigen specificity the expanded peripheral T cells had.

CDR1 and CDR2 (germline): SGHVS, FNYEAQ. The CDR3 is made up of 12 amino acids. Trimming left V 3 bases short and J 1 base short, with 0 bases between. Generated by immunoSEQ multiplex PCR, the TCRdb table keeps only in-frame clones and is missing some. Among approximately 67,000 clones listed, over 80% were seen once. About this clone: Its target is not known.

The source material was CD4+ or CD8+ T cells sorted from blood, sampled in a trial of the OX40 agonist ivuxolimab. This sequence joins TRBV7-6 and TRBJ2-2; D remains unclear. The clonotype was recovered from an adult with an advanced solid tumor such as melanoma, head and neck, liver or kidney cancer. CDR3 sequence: CASSLNTGELFF. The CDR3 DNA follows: TGTGCCAGCAGCTTGAACACCGGGGAGCTGTTTTTT.